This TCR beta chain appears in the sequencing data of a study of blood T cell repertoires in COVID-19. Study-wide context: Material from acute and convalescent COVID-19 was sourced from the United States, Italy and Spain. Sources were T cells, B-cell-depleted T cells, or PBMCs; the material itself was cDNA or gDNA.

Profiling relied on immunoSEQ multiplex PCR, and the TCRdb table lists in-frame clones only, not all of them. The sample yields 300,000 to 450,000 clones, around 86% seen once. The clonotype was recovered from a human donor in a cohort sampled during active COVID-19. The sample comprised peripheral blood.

Written as DNA, the CDR3 is TGCGCCAGCAGCTTGGGGACTAGCGGAGAGACCCAGTACTTC. Amino acid sequence: CASSLGTSGETQYF. V usage is TRBV5-1 and J usage is TRBJ2-5, with TRBD2 matching over 10 bases. Unmatched junction bases numbered 0, after V lost 0 bases and J lost 4 bases. The CDR3 loop spans 14 amino acids. From germline, CDR1 is SGHRS and CDR2 YFSETQ.